This is a list of T cell receptor beta chains from one sample in a study of radiation and T cells in renal cell carcinoma. The data were produced by immunoSEQ multiplex PCR, yet TCRdb's version contains in-frame clones alone and is incomplete. The sample includes 90,000 to 100,000 clones, roughly 88% of them seen just once. The material was blood, obtained from a patient whose treatment included radiotherapy and nephrectomy. These receptor sequences come from a man aged 60 to 69 with renal cell carcinoma. CDR3s include the opening cysteine and the closing phenylalanine or tryptophan. Fields, in order: V gene, CDR3 length, D gene, J gene, clone size, CDR3 DNA, CDR3 protein. A D gene is named only where the DNA matches it firmly. Clone size is not always given. Where it is, it says once, few, many or a class for expanded clones.

TRBV28,14,NA,TRBJ2-2,once,TGTGCCACCGGTCAAGCGGGGAACACCGGGGAGCTGTTTTTT,CATGQAGNTGELFF
TRBV6-5,14,TRBD1,TRBJ2-7,once,TGTGCCAGCAGTCGCGGGACAGGGAGGAACGAGCAGTACTTC,CASSRGTGRNEQYF
TRBV5-5,15,TRBD1,TRBJ2-7,many,TGTGCCAGCAGCTTGTTGTCAGGACAGGGCTCCGAGCAGTACTTC,CASSLLSGQGSEQYF
TRBV7-2,18,TRBD2,TRBJ2-7,NA,TGTGCCAGCAGCTCCGAAAGTCGACTAGCGGGTGGGGGCTACGAGCAGTACTTC,CASSSESRLAGGGYEQYF
TRBV13,11,NA,TRBJ2-7,NA,TGTGCCAGCAGCGCAGGCTACGAGCAGTACTTC,CASSAGYEQYF
TRBV7-2,15,NA,TRBJ1-5,NA,TGTGCCAGCAGCTTAGGAGGCAGGGCCGGAGGGCCCCAGCATTTT,CASSLGGRAGGPQHF
TRBV6-1,11,NA,TRBJ1-1,NA,TGTGCCAGCAGTGAAGCGCGCGGCGCTTTCTTT,CASSEARGAFF
TRBV6-5,13,NA,TRBJ1-5,once,TGTGCCAGCAGCAGGGACCAGAGGGAGCCCCAGCATTTT,CASSRDQREPQHF
TRBV19,14,TRBD2,TRBJ2-7,NA,TGTGCCAGTAGTCCACTCATAAGCGGGAGCGAGCAGTACTTC,CASSPLISGSEQYF
TRBV28,12,NA,TRBJ1-2,NA,TGTGCCAGCAGTCCCCAGTCCTATGGCTACACCTTC,CASSPQSYGYTF
TRBV18,12,NA,TRBJ2-2,NA,TGTGCCAGCTCACCGACAGGCGGGGAGCTGTTTTTT,CASSPTGGELFF
TRBV15,15,TRBD1,TRBJ2-7,NA,TGTGCCACCAGCTCCGCAGGGGGCACTGCCTACGAGCAGTACTTC,CATSSAGGTAYEQYF
TRBV29-1,11,NA,TRBJ2-7,few,TGCAGCGTTGACGGGACCTACGAGCAGTACTTC,CSVDGTYEQYF
TRBV10-1,15,TRBD2,TRBJ2-1,NA,TGCGCCAGCAGTCCCGGGACTAGCGGGATGAATGAGCAGTTCTTC,CASSPGTSGMNEQFF
TRBV29-1,12,TRBD1,TRBJ1-1,few,TGCAGCGTGGGGACAGGCACGGCAGAAGCTTTCTTT,CSVGTGTAEAFF
TRBV2,16,NA,TRBJ1-5,NA,TGTGCCAGCAGCCAGGGAAGAACCAGTAGCAATCAGCCCCAGCATTTT,CASSQGRTSSNQPQHF
TRBV2,18,TRBD1,TRBJ2-1,once,TGTGCCAGCCCCCGGGACAGGGGGACGCGGAACTCCTACAATGAGCAGTTCTTC,CASPRDRGTRNSYNEQFF
TRBV7-3,16,TRBD2,TRBJ2-1,NA,TGTGCCAGCAGCCAACGACTAGCGGGAGGCCACAATGAGCAGTTCTTC,CASSQRLAGGHNEQFF
TRBV7-9,12,NA,TRBJ1-2,NA,TGTGCCAGCAGCTTTTCAGGTCGTGGCTACACCTTC,CASSFSGRGYTF
TRBV10-1,17,TRBD2,TRBJ2-1,NA,TGCGCCAGCAGTGACCTAGGACTAGCGGGGAATTTGGGTGAGCAGTTCTTC,CASSDLGLAGNLGEQFF
TRBV2,13,NA,TRBJ1-1,few,TGTGCCAGCAGTCTGGACAAGAACACTGAAGCTTTCTTT,CASSLDKNTEAFF
TRBV7-8,18,TRBD1,TRBJ1-5,NA,TGTGCCAGCAGCTTGGTGTCCGCAGGGGGGATTAACAATCAGCCCCAGCATTTT,CASSLVSAGGINNQPQHF
TRBV7-7,19,TRBD2,TRBJ2-3,NA,TGTGCCAGCAGCGTCGGAGGGACTAGCGGGAGGAGGGCCACAGATACGCAGTATTTT,CASSVGGTSGRRATDTQYF
TRBV4-1,14,NA,TRBJ2-2,NA,TGCGCCAGCAGCCAACTGAGGAACACCGGGGAGCTGTTTTTT,CASSQLRNTGELFF
TRBV5-1,13,TRBD1,TRBJ2-4,many,TGCGCCAGCAGCACGTCCCGGGACAGTCTTCAGTACTTC,CASSTSRDSLQYF
TRBV28,16,TRBD1,TRBJ2-1,NA,TGTGCCAGCAGTTGGACAGGGGCCCCCTTAACCGCTGAGCAGTTCTTC,CASSWTGAPLTAEQFF
TRBV5-4,14,NA,TRBJ2-7,NA,TGTGCCAGCAGCTTGCGGGGTGAAACCTACGAGCAGTACTTC,CASSLRGETYEQYF
TRBV6-1,13,NA,TRBJ2-3,once,TGTGCCAGCAGTGAAGTGGGGATAGATACGCAGTATTTT,CASSEVGIDTQYF
TRBV7-7,15,TRBD1,TRBJ2-5,NA,TGTGCCAGCAGCTACCAGGGACAGGACCAAGAGACCCAGTACTTC,CASSYQGQDQETQYF
TRBV5-6,14,NA,TRBJ1-2,NA,TGTGCCAGCAGCTTAGTGGAAGAGACCTATGGCTACACCTTC,CASSLVEETYGYTF
TRBV28,15,NA,TRBJ2-7,NA,TGTGCCAGCAGTCGGACCCACCAAGGCCCCTACGAGCAGTACTTC,CASSRTHQGPYEQYF
TRBV11-3,15,TRBD2,TRBJ2-1,NA,TGTGCCAGCAGCTTAGTACTAGCGGGCTACAATGAGCAGTTCTTC,CASSLVLAGYNEQFF
TRBV10-2,12,NA,TRBJ2-7,NA,TGCGCCAGCAGTGAGTCTGGGCAGGGAGAGTACTTC,CASSESGQGEYF
TRBV2,13,NA,TRBJ2-1,once,TGTGCCAGCAGTGGGCTAGCGTGGAATGAGCAGTTCTTC,CASSGLAWNEQFF
TRBV19,16,TRBD1,TRBJ1-4,NA,TGTGCCACCCAGGACAGGGGGCAGGCAACTAATGAAAAACTGTTTTTT,CATQDRGQATNEKLFF
TRBV11-1,15,TRBD2,TRBJ2-5,NA,TGTGCCAGCAGCTTTAGTAGCGGGAACCAAGAGACCCAGTACTTC,CASSFSSGNQETQYF
TRBV10-1,15,TRBD2,TRBJ2-1,NA,TGCGCCAGCAGTGAGGGGACTAGCGGGAGGAATGAGCAGTTCTTC,CASSEGTSGRNEQFF
TRBV7-2,18,TRBD2,TRBJ2-7,NA,TGTGCCAGCAGCTTAGGACTAGCGGGAGGGGGGCGATCCTACGAGCAGTACTTC,CASSLGLAGGGRSYEQYF
TRBV7-8,16,NA,TRBJ1-3,once,TGTGCCAGCAGCTTAGTGGCCGCGAGCTCTGGAAACACCATATATTTT,CASSLVAASSGNTIYF
TRBV28,15,NA,TRBJ1-2,NA,TGTGCCAGCAGGCCCGAACAGGGACGGTACTATGGCTACACCTTC,CASRPEQGRYYGYTF
TRBV7-9,16,NA,TRBJ2-1,NA,TGTGCCAGCAGCCCGACAGGAACAGAGGGCTACAATGAGCAGTTCTTC,CASSPTGTEGYNEQFF
TRBV7-2,14,NA,TRBJ1-1,NA,TGTGCCAGCAGCTTCGTACAGGGGAACACTGAAGCTTTCTTT,CASSFVQGNTEAFF
TRBV5-1,17,TRBD1,TRBJ2-7,NA,TGCGCCAGCAGCTTGCGTCCAGGGACACAGGGGAACTACGAGCAGTACTTC,CASSLRPGTQGNYEQYF